A single TCR beta chain is shown here with its context. The data are from a study of blood T cell repertoires in COVID-19. Background on the study: The samples span acute and convalescent COVID-19 from the United States, Italy and Spain. PBMCs, B-cell-depleted T cells, or T cells provided the cDNA or gDNA that made up the material.

Assay: immunoSEQ multiplex PCR; the TCRdb copy retains only in-frame clones and omits some. The sample holds around 130,000 clones, 85% to 90% seen once. CDR1 and CDR2 from the germline V gene are SGHVS and FNYEAQ. J was trimmed by 4 bases and V by 4 bases; bases with no gene match: 8. The CDR3 spans 15 residues. The TCR was taken from a man aged 65 to 79 with active or convalescent COVID-19. The V call is TRBV7-6, the J call TRBJ2-3; 7 bases fit TRBD2. Sequencing used peripheral blood. CDR3 region: CASSSRTGGADTQYF. As DNA, the CDR3 is TGTGCCAGCAGCTCGAGGACTGGGGGGGCAGATACGCAGTATTTT.